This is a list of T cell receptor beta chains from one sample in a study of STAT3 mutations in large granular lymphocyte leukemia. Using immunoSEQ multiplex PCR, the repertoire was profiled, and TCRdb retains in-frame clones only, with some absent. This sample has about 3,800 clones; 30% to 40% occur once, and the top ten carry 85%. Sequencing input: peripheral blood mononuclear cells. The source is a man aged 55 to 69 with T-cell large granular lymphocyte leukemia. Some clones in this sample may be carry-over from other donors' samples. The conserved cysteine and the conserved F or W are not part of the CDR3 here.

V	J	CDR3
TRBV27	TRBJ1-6	ASSFQGNSPLH
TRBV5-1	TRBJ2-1	ASRTGGEYNEQF
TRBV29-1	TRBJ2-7	SVQFPGRNIEQY
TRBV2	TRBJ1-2	ASSEAPGGYT
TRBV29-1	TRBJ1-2	SVMDTTNYGYT
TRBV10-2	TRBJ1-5	ASSEGASNQPQH
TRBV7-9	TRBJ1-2	ASSFGGQGSGGYT
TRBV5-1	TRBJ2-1	ASSLEATYNEQF
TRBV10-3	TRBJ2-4	AISAAGGPGDIQY
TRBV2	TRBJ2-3	ASSPGLRTDTQY
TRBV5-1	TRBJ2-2	ASSGAAGGPTGELF
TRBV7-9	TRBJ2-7	ASSLDASEQY
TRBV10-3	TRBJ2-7	AIRDGGGGYEQY
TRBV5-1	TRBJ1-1	ASSGTKNTEAF
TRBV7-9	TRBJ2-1	ASSLVGLAYNEQF
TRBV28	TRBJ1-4	ASDRQGKEKLF
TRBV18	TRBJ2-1	ASSLDRDEQF
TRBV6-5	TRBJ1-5	ASRSGLGTPQH
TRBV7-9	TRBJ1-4	ASSPGTHKNEKLF
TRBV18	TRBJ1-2	ASSPLQGPPNYGYT
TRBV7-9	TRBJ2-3	ASSLDGASTDTQY
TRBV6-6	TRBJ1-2	ASSRTTGGEGYT
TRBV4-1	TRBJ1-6	ASSQGPGWNSPLH
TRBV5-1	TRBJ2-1	ASRSGTGAYNEQF
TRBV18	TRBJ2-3	ASSGAGGDTQY
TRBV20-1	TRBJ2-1	SAPSGSEQF
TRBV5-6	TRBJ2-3	ASSDQSETSTDTQY
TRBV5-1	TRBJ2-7	ASSLAGASGNPEQY
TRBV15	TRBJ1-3	ATSPDSGNTIY
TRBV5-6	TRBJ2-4	ASSFSGAKNIQY
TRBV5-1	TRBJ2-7	ASSHRAPMQLYEQY
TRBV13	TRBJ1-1	ASSLGKGTTEAF
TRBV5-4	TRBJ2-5	ASSFPFGGRETQY
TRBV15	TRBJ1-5	ATSRDNRGHQPQH
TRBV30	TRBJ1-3	AFDGYSGNTIY
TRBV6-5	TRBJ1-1	ASNSLRRGDTEAF
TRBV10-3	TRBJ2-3	AIRTGGGTDTQY
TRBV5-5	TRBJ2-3	ASSLGDSADTQY
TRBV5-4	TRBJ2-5	ASSQQGIETQY
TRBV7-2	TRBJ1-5	ASSLSRQASQPQH
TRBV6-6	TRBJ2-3	ASSYRDGTDTQY
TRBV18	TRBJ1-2	ASSGRGRPNYGYT
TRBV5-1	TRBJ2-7	ASSLEGYEQY
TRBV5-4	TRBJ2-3	ASSFYQATSTDTQY
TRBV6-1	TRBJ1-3	AADGFGSGNTIY
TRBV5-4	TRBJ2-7	ASSFSVAGGYEQY
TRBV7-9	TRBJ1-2	ASTLYPTGDYGYT
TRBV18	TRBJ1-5	ASSPVSPQH
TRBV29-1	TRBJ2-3	SVGGQYTDTQY
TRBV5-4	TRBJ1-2	ASSLAGGANYGYT
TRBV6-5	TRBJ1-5	ASRARGGNQPQH
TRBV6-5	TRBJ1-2	ASTTGDGYGYT
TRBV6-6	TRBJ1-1	ASRDVGAF
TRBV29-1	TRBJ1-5	SYRDGDSNQPQH
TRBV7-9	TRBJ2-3	ASSSYRGQGDTQY